Following are 29 T cell receptor beta chains from one sample sequenced in a study of cytomegalovirus exposure and HLA in healthy donors. Primers: 60 Vbeta forward and 13 Jbeta reverse. Assay used: immunoSEQ multiplex PCR; TCRdb lists only in-frame clones, some missing. The repertoire holds about 120,000 clones, 74% seen once, with just over 2% in the top ten. The specimen sequenced was PBMCs. Receptors originate from a human donor in good health.

V and J are TRBV2 and TRBJ1-2; D call uncertain. The CDR3 has 16 amino acids. The V end lost 5 bases, the J end lost 1 base, and 17 bases lay between the germline ends. Germline V gene sequence: CDR1 SNHLY, CDR2 FYNNEI. The CDR3 coding sequence is TGTGCCAGCAGTTTACGGCGGGAAGGCCTTAACTATGGCTACACCTTC. It specifies CASSLRREGLNYGYTF.

This clone was observed a handful of times. The V and J genes are TRBV2 and TRBJ2-5, with 9 bases matching TRBD2. The CDR3 runs 15 residues. V dropped 1 base and J dropped 5; count of bases not matched to a gene: 5. Germline CDR1 and CDR2: SNHLY and FYNNEI. The DNA for the CDR3 is TGTGCCAGCAGTGAAGAGACTAGCGGCTTGGAGACCCAGTACTTC. Translating gives CASSEETSGLETQYF.

This clone was recorded once. The chain joins TRBV7-8 to TRBJ2-1; TRBD2 agrees at 10 bases. This CDR3 comprises 17 residues. V trimming: 6 bases; J trimming: 0 bases; junction bases outside the gene matches: 8. Germline lookup yields CDR1 SGHVS and CDR2 FQNEAQ. As DNA, the CDR3 is TGTGCCAGCAGTCCAGGACTAGCGGTTAGCTCCTACAATGAGCAGTTCTTC. As protein: CASSPGLAVSSYNEQFF.

V gene TRBV7-8 combines with J gene TRBJ2-7; 8 bases line up with TRBD1. The J segment lost 3 bases and the V segment lost 3 bases, leaving 4 bases of the junction unmatched. The CDR3 covers 14 residues. The germline V gene has CDR1 SGHVS and CDR2 FQNEAQ. The DNA for the CDR3 is TGTGCCAGCAGCTTCGCCGACAGGGGCTACGAGCAGTACTTC. It translates to CASSFADRGYEQYF.

The gene calls are TRBV11-1 and TRBJ2-7; 9 bases agree with TRBD1. This CDR3 comprises 15 residues. V was pared by 1 base and J by 3 bases, with 4 bases of the junction left unmatched. The V gene's germline CDR1 is SGHAT and CDR2 FQDESV (reference sequence). The DNA for the CDR3 is TGTGCCAGCAGCTTAGGGTTGGGACAGGGCTACGAGCAGTACTTC. This encodes CASSLGLGQGYEQYF.

J is TRBJ1-4 and V is TRBV7-9; D perhaps matches TRBD1 (6 bases). The germline CDR1 and CDR2 sequences are SEHNR and FQNEAQ (reference sequence). The CDR3 loop spans 15 amino acids. Trimming cost V 1 base and J 8 bases, with 14 bases left between them. This chain's CDR3 is CASSLGTGLGEKLFF. In DNA form, the CDR3 reads TGTGCCAGCAGCTTAGGTACAGGGTTAGGGGAAAAACTGTTTTTT. Complete variable domain (other parts from reference TRBV7-9 and TRBJ1-4): DTGVSQNPRHKITKRGQNVTFRCDPISEHNRLYWYRQTLGQGPEFLTYFQNEAQLEKSRLLSDRFSAERPKGSFSTLEIQRTEQGDSAMYLCASSLGTGLGEKLFFGSGTQLSVL.

Written as DNA, the CDR3 is TGTGCCAGCAGTTCTGCAGGGCCCTACAATGAGCAGTTCTTC. Protein product: CASSSAGPYNEQFF. V and J are TRBV28 and TRBJ2-1; tentatively, D is TRBD1 (5 bases). In germline, CDR1 is MDHEN, CDR2 SYDVKM. CDR3 length equals 14 residues. V was cut by 4 bases and J by 2 bases, with 9 bases left in between.

The CDR3 bases are TGTGCCAGCAGCCCGGGACTAGCGTTGACCTACGAGCAGTACTTC. It is translated as CASSPGLALTYEQYF. The J gene is TRBJ2-7, the V gene TRBV7-9, with 10 bases identical to TRBD2. V gave up 5 bases and J gave up 2 bases; unmatched junction bases: 6. This CDR3 contains 15 residues. CDR1 is SEHNR, CDR2 FQNEAQ, per germline (reference sequence).

The table lists this clone with a count of one. The V and J genes are TRBV7-3 and TRBJ2-7, with D perhaps TRBD2 (6 bases). V was shortened by 6 bases and J by 3 bases, with 18 bases between the two germline ends. The CDR3 extends over 15 amino acids. Germline V gene sequence: CDR1 SGHTA, CDR2 FQGTGA. CDR3 coding DNA: TGTGCCAGCAGTCAATATCCGGGGGAGCACTACGAGCAGTACTTC. Its translation: CASSQYPGEHYEQYF.

The chain couples TRBV28 to TRBJ2-6, with D perhaps matching TRBD1 (5 bases). Germline V lookup: CDR1 MDHEN, CDR2 SYDVKM. Trimming took 9 bases from V and 0 from J, leaving 18 bases between them. CDR3 length equals 17 residues. CDR3 sequence: CASDQGSIASGANVLTF. The CDR3 DNA reads as TGTGCCAGTGACCAGGGTAGTATAGCCTCTGGGGCCAACGTCCTGACTTTC.

This sequence joins TRBV27 and TRBJ2-5; D remains ambiguous. V lost 4 bases and J lost 9, with 9 bases in between. The CDR3 is made up of 11 amino acids. Germline CDR1 is MNHEY and CDR2 is SMNVEV (reference sequence). CDR3 residues: CASSSLYAQYF. The CDR3 bases are TGTGCCAGCAGTTCCCTATATGCCCAGTACTTC.

J is TRBJ2-1 and V is TRBV7-2; D perhaps matches TRBD1 (6 bases). In germline, CDR1 is SGHTA, CDR2 FQGNSA. Trimming removed 3 bases from V and 0 bases from J, with 9 bases in between. The CDR3 is made up of 15 amino acids. CDR3 loop: CASSFPRGSYNEQFF. In DNA form, the CDR3 reads TGTGCCAGCAGCTTCCCCAGGGGCTCCTACAATGAGCAGTTCTTC.

The chain recombines TRBV4-2 with TRBJ1-4; no clear D gene. The V end was cut by 6 bases, the J end by 1 base, with 12 bases between. The germline CDR1 and CDR2 sequences are LGHNA and YNFKEQ. This CDR3 is 15 amino acids long. The CDR3 coding sequence is TGTGCCAGCAGGGTACGGGAGGTAACTAATGAAAAACTGTTTTTT. The encoded protein is CASRVREVTNEKLFF.

The V and J genes are TRBV7-2 and TRBJ1-5; D not resolved. The CDR3 runs 15 residues. Germline V gene data show CDR1 as SGHTA and CDR2 as FQGNSA. V lost 1 base, J lost 0 bases, and 7 bases lay in between. CDR3 loop: CASSLERNSNQPQHF. The DNA for the CDR3 is TGTGCCAGCAGCTTAGAGAGAAATAGCAATCAGCCCCAGCATTTT.

V is TRBV6-5 and J is TRBJ1-6, with D possibly TRBD1 on 5 matching bases. CDR3 size: 15 residues. Germline assignment: CDR1 MNHEY and CDR2 SVGAGI. Between the trimmed V and J ends, which lost 5 bases and 6 bases, there was a span of 14 bases. The chain's CDR3 is CASSRGGPGNSPLHF. The CDR3 bases are TGTGCCAGCAGTAGGGGTGGGCCGGGTAATTCACCCCTCCACTTT.

V and J are TRBV6-5 and TRBJ1-6; 7 nucleotides agree with TRBD1. Trimming at V came to 5 bases and at J to 9 bases, leaving 7 bases not matched to a gene. The CDR3 has 14 residues. The germline CDR1 and CDR2 sequences are MNHEY and SVGAGI. CDR3 nucleotide sequence: TGTGCCAGCAGTCGACAGGGATTTGCTTCACCCCTCCACTTT. This encodes CASSRQGFASPLHF.

The chain joins TRBV19 to TRBJ2-5, with D maybe TRBD1 (6 bases). The CDR3 has 14 residues. Germline assignment: CDR1 LNHDA and CDR2 SQIVND (reference sequence). V was pared by 9 bases and J by 4 bases, with 18 bases between. For the CDR3, the DNA is TGTGCCAGCAACGAACAGGGATTGGTAGAGACCCAGTACTTC. Translated: CASNEQGLVETQYF.

This chain joins TRBV28 and TRBJ1-4; a weak D match, TRBD1 (6 bases). V was pared by 6 bases and J by 0 bases, with 23 bases between. There are 19 residues in the CDR3. Germline V gene data show CDR1 as MDHEN and CDR2 as SYDVKM. CDR3 protein: CASSSSIGRGPTTNEKLFF. CDR3 in DNA: TGTGCCAGCAGCTCTTCCATAGGCAGGGGTCCCACAACTAATGAAAAACTGTTTTTT.

This chain links TRBV7-9 with TRBJ1-5; the D is unclear. From germline, CDR1 is SEHNR and CDR2 FQNEAQ (reference sequence). The CDR3 consists of 14 residues. V lost 2 bases and J 3 bases, leaving 8 bases between the germline ends. The CDR3 sequence: CASSLIGPNQPQHF. The CDR3 DNA is TGTGCCAGCAGCTTAATCGGTCCCAATCAGCCCCAGCATTTT.

Comment on this clone: The junction differs from germline at one of its ends, possibly a read error. The chain couples TRBV15 to TRBJ1-1; 8 bases fit TRBD1. The CDR3 sequence is 12 residues long. Germline assignment: CDR1 LNHNV and CDR2 YYDKDF (reference sequence). The CDR3 is CATSRDKFRTGF. The CDR3 nucleotides read TGTGCCACCAGCAGAGATAAGTTCCGGACAGGGTTT.

V gene TRBV30 combines with J gene TRBJ1-3; tentative D call: TRBD1 (6 bases). In germline, CDR1 is GTSNPN, CDR2 SVGIG (reference sequence). V was pared by 2 bases and J by 4 bases, with 6 bases between. The CDR3 sequence is 12 residues long. The CDR3 loop is CAWSTGGNTIYF. The CDR3 DNA sequence: TGTGCCTGGAGTACAGGGGGAAACACCATATATTTT.

The V and J genes are TRBV4-1 and TRBJ1-1; no clear D. CDR1 is MGHRA and CDR2 is YSYEKL in the germline V gene. V gave up 0 bases and J gave up 5 bases, with 13 bases separating them. This CDR3 spans 15 amino acids. The CDR3 reads CASSQERARSTEAFF. Written as DNA, the CDR3 is TGCGCCAGCAGCCAAGAGCGGGCCAGGAGTACTGAAGCTTTCTTT.

V is TRBV19 and J is TRBJ2-1; TRBD2 matches 13 bases. Trimming removed 3 bases from V and 0 bases from J; junction bases left unmatched: 2. CDR3 length: 17 amino acids. CDR1 and CDR2 from the germline V gene are LNHDA and SQIVND (reference sequence). This CDR3 reads CASSIRLAGGSYNEQFF. In nucleotides, the CDR3 is TGTGCCAGTAGTATCAGACTAGCGGGGGGCTCCTACAATGAGCAGTTCTTC.

The chain uses TRBV6-1 and TRBJ1-2; no clear D. Germline loops: CDR1 MNHNS, CDR2 SASEGT. V was cut by 2 bases and J by 2 bases, with 12 bases left in between. This CDR3 spans 15 amino acids. In DNA, the CDR3 is TGTGCCAGCAGTGAAAATCACAGAGTCAACTATGGCTACACCTTC. Amino acids: CASSENHRVNYGYTF.

The table lists this clone with a few counts. The V call is TRBV9, the J call TRBJ1-2; 9 bases agree with TRBD1. There are 15 residues in the CDR3. V lost 3 bases, J lost 2 bases, and 5 bases stayed unmatched. Germline V CDR1 and CDR2: SGDLS, YYNGEE. The CDR3 here is CASSANRGQNYGYTF. Here the CDR3 DNA reads TGTGCCAGCAGCGCCAACAGGGGGCAGAACTATGGCTACACCTTC.

The chain links TRBV30 to TRBJ1-5; D is uncertain. This CDR3 is built from 13 residues. The ends were cut back, 3 bases at V and 6 bases at J, with 12 bases in the middle. From germline, CDR1 is GTSNPN and CDR2 SVGIG (reference sequence). CDR3 protein: CAWRGDTLQPQHF. The CDR3 DNA follows: TGTGCCTGGAGGGGAGATACCCTTCAGCCCCAGCATTTT.

The CDR3 sequence is CASSQGQPGTNEKLFF. Here the CDR3 DNA reads TGTGCCAGCAGTCAAGGACAGCCGGGAACTAATGAAAAACTGTTTTTT. The J gene is TRBJ1-4, the V gene TRBV6-6; TRBD1 is a possible D gene (6 bases). CDR1 and CDR2 from the germline V gene are MNHNY and SVGAGI (reference sequence). V lost 5 bases and J 1 base, leaving 14 bases between the germline ends. CDR3 length equals 16 residues.

This clone showed up just a few times. The chain links TRBV9 to TRBJ2-3; D gene ambiguous. The ends were cut back, 0 bases at V and 1 base at J, with 6 bases in the middle. The CDR3 extends over 14 amino acids. Germline V gene lookup returns CDR1 SGDLS and CDR2 YYNGEE. CDR3 protein: CASSVDPGTDTQYF. In DNA, the CDR3 is TGTGCCAGCAGCGTAGACCCAGGCACAGATACGCAGTATTTT.

V gene TRBV29-1 combines with J gene TRBJ2-3; maybe TRBD2 (6 bases). V dropped 4 bases and J dropped 4 bases, with 21 bases sitting between them. The CDR3 totals 16 residues. CDR1 is SQVTM, CDR2 ANQGSEA, per germline. The CDR3 sequence: CSVGRGQGARSDTQYF. CDR3 coding DNA: TGCAGCGTTGGGAGGGGCCAAGGGGCCCGCTCAGATACGCAGTATTTT.